In this sample, the clone carrying this T cell receptor (beta chain) turned up many times. Noted time point: newly diagnosed GD, antithyroid drugs for less than 3 months. The TCR library was prepared using RNA isolated from PBMCs. Arm-PCR of CDR3 regions and iRepertoire HTBI primers were used to build TCR beta libraries. TCRdb reprocessed the multiplex PCR reads with MiXCR, giving one entry per CDR3 protein. The table lists a few hundred thousand distinct CDR3 sequences, 16% of them singletons. This sample was included in a study of regulatory T cells in long-lasting Graves disease. The CDR3 length is 15 residues. The trim removed 2 bases at V and 0 bases at J, leaving 5 bases unmatched. Germline CDR1 reads SGHRS; CDR2 reads YFSETQ. This sample was also put to use in a study of T cells in Graves' hyperthyroidism and ophthalmopathy.

This TCR was sampled from a woman between 18 and 29 years old with Graves disease. V and J are TRBV5-1 and TRBJ2-7, with 7 bases that match TRBD2. The input for sequencing was peripheral blood mononuclear cells (PBMCs), taken at new diagnosis, from a patient treated with antithyroid drugs. The CDR3 nucleotides read TGCGCCAGCAGCTTTTCTAGCGGTTACTCCTACGAGCAGTACTTC. Translated, it gives CASSFSSGYSYEQYF.